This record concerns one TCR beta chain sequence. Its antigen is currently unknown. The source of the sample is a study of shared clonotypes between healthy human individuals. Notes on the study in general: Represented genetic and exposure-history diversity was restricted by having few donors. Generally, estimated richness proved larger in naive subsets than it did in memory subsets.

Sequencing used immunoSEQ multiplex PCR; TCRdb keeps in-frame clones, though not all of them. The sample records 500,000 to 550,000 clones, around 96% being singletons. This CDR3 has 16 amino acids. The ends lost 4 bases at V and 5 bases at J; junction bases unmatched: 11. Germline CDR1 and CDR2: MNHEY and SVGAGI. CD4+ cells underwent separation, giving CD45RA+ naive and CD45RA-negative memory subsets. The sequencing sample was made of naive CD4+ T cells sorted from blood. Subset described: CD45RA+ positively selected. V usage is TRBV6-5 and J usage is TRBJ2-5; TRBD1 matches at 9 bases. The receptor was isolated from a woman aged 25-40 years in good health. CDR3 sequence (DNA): TGTGCCAGCAGTTCCTTAACAGGGGGCGGTCGGGAGACCCAGTACTTC. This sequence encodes CASSSLTGGGRETQYF.